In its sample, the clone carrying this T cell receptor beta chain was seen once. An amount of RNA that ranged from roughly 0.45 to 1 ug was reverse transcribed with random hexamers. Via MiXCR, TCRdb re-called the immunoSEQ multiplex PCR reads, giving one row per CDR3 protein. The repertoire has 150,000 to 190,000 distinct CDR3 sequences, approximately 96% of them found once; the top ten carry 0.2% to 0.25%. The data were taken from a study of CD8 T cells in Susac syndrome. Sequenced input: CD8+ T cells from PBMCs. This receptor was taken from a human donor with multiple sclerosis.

The CDR3 DNA follows: TGTGCCAGCAGCCGCGAACCGGGACGACGCTCTGGGGCCAACGTCCTGACTTTC. This encodes CASSREPGRRSGANVLTF. The J gene is TRBJ2-6, the V gene TRBV7-6; D is tentatively TRBD1 or TRBD2 (5 bases each). This CDR3 has 18 residues. V was shortened by 5 bases and J by 0 bases, with 17 bases between the two germline ends. Germline lookup yields CDR1 SGHVS and CDR2 FNYEAQ.